Listed below are T cell receptor beta chains from one sample, sequenced in a study of cytomegalovirus exposure and HLA in healthy donors. Repertoires were generated with immunoSEQ multiplex PCR, while TCRdb's copy carries only in-frame clones and drops some. The sample carries 68,000 or so clones, more than 70% recorded once. The source material was PBMCs. The receptors stem from a woman between 18 and 29 years old in good health and CMV-seronegative. Both conserved end residues are part of each CDR3. The D gene is left open where the match is weak. The size entry is marked missing in some rows and otherwise reads once, few, many or a size class.

V	size	J	D	DNA	CDR3
TRBV7-2	NA	TRBJ2-3	TRBD1	TGTGCCAGCAGCTTAGTCAGGGGGCGAAGAGATACGCAGTATTTT	CASSLVRGRRDTQYF
TRBV29-1	NA	TRBJ2-1	TRBD1	TGCAGCGTTGAACTGGGACAGGGGGCAAATGAGCAGTTCTTC	CSVELGQGANEQFF
TRBV5-4	NA	TRBJ1-2	TRBD1	TGTGCCAGCAGCTTCCAGGGGGCCCGTGGCGGCTACACCTTC	CASSFQGARGGYTF
TRBV28	NA	TRBJ1-4	TRBD1	TGTGCCAGCAGTTCTTTTTCTAGGGACAGAAAACTGTTTTTT	CASSSFSRDRKLFF
TRBV6-1	NA	TRBJ2-6	NA	TGTGCCAGCAGTGGAATTGCTTCGGCTGGGGCCAACGTCCTGACTTTC	CASSGIASAGANVLTF
TRBV10-2	NA	TRBJ1-5	NA	TGCGCCAGCTCTGGGGGGGAAGGTCAGCCCCAGCATTTT	CASSGGEGQPQHF
TRBV18	many	TRBJ2-7	NA	TGTGCCAGCTCACCCTCCGGGGTCGAGCAGTACTTC	CASSPSGVEQYF
TRBV19	NA	TRBJ2-3	TRBD2	TGTGCCAGTAGTAAAAAGACTAGCGGGAGCACAGATACGCAGTATTTT	CASSKKTSGSTDTQYF
TRBV7-9	NA	TRBJ1-3	NA	TGTGCCAGCAGCTCGGAGAGCTACGGAAACACCATATATTTT	CASSSESYGNTIYF
TRBV19	NA	TRBJ1-1	NA	TGTGCCAGTAGTATACGGGCAGGGGTAGGCACTGAAGCTTTCTTT	CASSIRAGVGTEAFF
TRBV19	once	TRBJ2-1	TRBD2	TGTGCCAGTAGCCGATCAGGGAGTAGCGGGGGTGGTGAGCAGTTCTTC	CASSRSGSSGGGEQFF
TRBV5-1	NA	TRBJ2-1	NA	TGCGCCAGCAGCTTGGGGCCGGGAATTGTCTACAATGAGCAGTTCTTC	CASSLGPGIVYNEQFF
TRBV6-5	NA	TRBJ1-1	TRBD1	TGTGCCAGCAGTTATCAAAGGACAGGGGACACTGAAGCTTTCTTT	CASSYQRTGDTEAFF
TRBV11-2	NA	TRBJ2-5	NA	TGTGCCAGCAGCTTATACCCGGCGGGGCAAGCCGAGACCCAGTACTTC	CASSLYPAGQAETQYF
TRBV9	NA	TRBJ1-1	NA	TGTGCCAGCAGCGTAGAGAGAGTGAACACTGAAGCTTTCTTT	CASSVERVNTEAFF
TRBV4-2	NA	TRBJ2-1	NA	TGTGCCAGCAGCCAGGAAACGACTAACTCCTACAATGAGCAGTTCTTC	CASSQETTNSYNEQFF
TRBV7-7	NA	TRBJ1-3	TRBD1	TGTGCCAGCAGCTTCTTAGGACAGGGAATTAGAGGGGCCTCTGGAAACACCATATATTTT	CASSFLGQGIRGASGNTIYF
TRBV21-1	NA	TRBJ2-7	NA	TGTGCCAGCAGCAAATACCGCCCCGGGACAGGGTCCTACGAGCAGTACTTC	CASSKYRPGTGSYEQYF
TRBV7-2	once	TRBJ2-1	NA	TGTGCCAGCAGCTTTATACTTAGCTCCTACAATGAGCAGTTCTTC	CASSFILSSYNEQFF
TRBV27	NA	TRBJ2-1	TRBD2	TGTGCCAGCAGTTTTTTTTCTAGCGGCACCTACAATGAGCAGTTCTTC	CASSFFSSGTYNEQFF
TRBV11-2	NA	TRBJ2-5	NA	TGTGCCAGCAGCCCTCTAAACGGGTTGACGTTACAAGAGACCCAGTACTTC	CASSPLNGLTLQETQYF
TRBV2	NA	TRBJ2-7	NA	TGTGCCAGTTTAAGCTGGGACTCGTCCAGAGACGAGCAGTACTTC	CASLSWDSSRDEQYF
TRBV19	once	TRBJ1-1	NA	TGTGCCAGTAGTGACAGCCCCCCGGACACTGAAGCTTTCTTT	CASSDSPPDTEAFF
TRBV7-2	NA	TRBJ2-7	NA	TGTGCCAGCAGCTCCAGCTCCTACGAGCAGTACTTC	CASSSSSYEQYF
TRBV6-5	NA	TRBJ1-1	NA	TGTGCCAGCAGACTAAGGGGCAGGGTGACTGAAGCTTTCTTT	CASRLRGRVTEAFF
TRBV7-6	NA	TRBJ2-3	TRBD2	TGTGCCAGCAGCTTGCTCTATAGGACTAGCCCAGATACGCAGTATTTT	CASSLLYRTSPDTQYF
TRBV9	NA	TRBJ2-3	NA	TGTGCCAGCAGCGTAGGGCGGGGACTGAATACGCAGTATTTT	CASSVGRGLNTQYF
TRBV27	NA	TRBJ2-4	TRBD1	TGTGCCAGCAGCTTAAGCTCCGGGACAGTCATTCAGTACTTC	CASSLSSGTVIQYF
TRBV11-2	once	TRBJ2-7	TRBD1	TGTGCCAGCAGCTCCCCTCAGGGGGTCACGTCCTACGAGCAGTACTTC	CASSSPQGVTSYEQYF
TRBV6-1	few	TRBJ2-7	TRBD1	TGTGCCAGCACCCCGGGACAGGGGGCTTACGAGCAGTACTTC	CASTPGQGAYEQYF
TRBV10-2	once	TRBJ1-4	NA	TGCGCCAGCAGCCGGGGGGGGCAGGGTAATGAAAAACTGTTTTTT	CASSRGGQGNEKLFF
TRBV2	NA	TRBJ1-3	NA	TGTGCCAGCATTAGTGCCAGACTAAGCTCTGGAAACACCATATATTTT	CASISARLSSGNTIYF
TRBV30	NA	TRBJ1-5	TRBD1	TGTGCCTGGAGTTCCGACCTGCGGACAGGGATATATCAGCCCCAGCATTTT	CAWSSDLRTGIYQPQHF
TRBV19	NA	TRBJ1-2	NA	TGTGCCAGTAGTATAGTAGCCCAGAGCGGCTACACCTTC	CASSIVAQSGYTF
TRBV28	NA	TRBJ1-5	NA	TGTGCCAGCAGTTTATTGGAGGGCAGCAATCAGCCCCAGCATTTT	CASSLLEGSNQPQHF
TRBV19	once	TRBJ2-3	NA	TGTGCCAGCGCCTCCGGGGGAGGCACAGATACGCAGTATTTT	CASASGGGTDTQYF
TRBV6-1	NA	TRBJ2-3	TRBD2	TGTGCCAGCAGTGAATGGATAGCGGGAGGCCCCAACACAGACACAGATACGCAGTATTTT	CASSEWIAGGPNTDTDTQYF
TRBV6-5	NA	TRBJ1-5	NA	TGTGCCAGCAGTTACAAGAGGACAGCCATCAATCAGCCCCAGCATTTT	CASSYKRTAINQPQHF
TRBV6-1	NA	TRBJ1-5	TRBD1	TGTGCCAGCAGTGGGACAGGGAGCAATCAGCCCCAGCATTTT	CASSGTGSNQPQHF
TRBV27	NA	TRBJ2-7	NA	TGTGCCAGCAGTTTAAGCCAGGCGAGCTCCTACGAGCAGTACTTC	CASSLSQASSYEQYF
TRBV6-5	once	TRBJ1-1	NA	TGTGCCAGCAGTAGGGACTCCTTCACTGAAGCTTTCTTT	CASSRDSFTEAFF